The next 24 T cell receptor beta chains were all read from a single sample in a study of beta chain features in type 1 diabetes. The authors reverse transcribed all of the isolated RNA, so sequencing captured expressed TCRB transcripts. TCRdb's table, derived via immunoSEQ multiplex PCR, lists solely in-frame clones and lacks some. The sample consists of roughly 400,000 clones, about 14% of them appearing once. Material: naive CD4+ T cells from blood. All receptors come from a woman between 18 and 29 years old in good health.

The chain has TRBV7-7 and TRBJ2-5, with TRBD1 as a possible D gene (6 bases). Germline CDR1 and CDR2: SSHAT and FNYEAQ (reference sequence). V lost 3 bases, J lost 5 bases, and 13 bases lay in between. There are 14 residues in the CDR3. This CDR3 reads CASSLGQGQETQYF. The CDR3 DNA reads as TGTGCCAGCAGCTTGGGACAAGGTCAGGAGACCCAGTACTTC. Full variable domain (rest looked up from reference TRBV7-7 and TRBJ2-5): GAGVSQSPRYKVTKRGQDVTLRCDPISSHATLYWYQQALGQGPEFLTYFNYEAQPDKSGLPSDRFSAERPEGSISTLTIQRTEQRDSAMYRCASSLGQGQETQYFGPGTRLLVL.

J is TRBJ1-1 and V is TRBV5-1; TRBD1 agrees at 7 bases. CDR1 and CDR2 from the germline V gene are SGHRS and YFSETQ. V lost 0 bases and J lost 8; bases outside the gene matches: 7. This CDR3 comprises 14 residues. The CDR3 here is CASSLDYRGTEAFF. DNA of the CDR3: TGCGCCAGCAGCTTGGACTACAGGGGTACAGAAGCTTTCTTT.

The chain links TRBV7-9 to TRBJ2-1, with D possibly TRBD1 on 5 matching bases. Germline V CDR1 and CDR2: SEHNR, FQNEAQ (reference sequence). V lost 5 bases and J lost 5, with 16 bases in between. The CDR3 is 15 residues long. Here the CDR3 reads CASSREGAWNNEQFF. The CDR3 DNA reads as TGTGCCAGCAGCCGCGAAGGGGCCTGGAACAATGAGCAGTTCTTC.

A few counts support this clone. The rearrangement uses TRBV4-1 and TRBJ2-1; TRBD2 agrees at 7 bases. Germline trimming cut 0 bases from V and 4 bases from J; bases unmatched to any gene: 9. The CDR3 consists of 17 residues. Germline CDR1 and CDR2: MGHRA and YSYEKL. The CDR3 is CASSQDDGASGYNEQFF. The CDR3 region has the DNA TGCGCCAGCAGCCAAGACGATGGAGCTAGCGGTTACAATGAGCAGTTCTTC.

This CDR3 is CASSQENEQYF. The CDR3, as DNA: TGTGCCAGCTCACAAGAGAACGAGCAGTACTTC. This chain links TRBV18 with TRBJ2-7, with D uncertain. The CDR3 covers 11 residues. From germline, CDR1 is KGHSH and CDR2 LQKENI. The germline V and J ends were trimmed by 4 bases and 5 bases, with 6 bases remaining between them.

The gene calls are TRBV30 and TRBJ1-2; TRBD1 might be the D (5 bases). Trimming removed 3 bases from V and 0 bases from J, with 8 bases in between. CDR3 length equals 13 residues. Germline CDR1 and CDR2: GTSNPN and SVGIG (reference sequence). The CDR3 protein is CAWRPGPNYGYTF. The CDR3 DNA reads as TGTGCCTGGAGACCAGGGCCTAACTATGGCTACACCTTC.

This clone was seen more than once but under ten times. This chain joins TRBV27 and TRBJ2-5, with D unresolved. Deletions cut 4 bases from V and 0 bases from J, with 3 bases between. Germline values: CDR1 MNHEY, CDR2 SMNVEV (reference sequence). The CDR3 contains 12 residues. The CDR3 nucleotides are TGTGCCAGCAGTTCGTACCAAGAGACCCAGTACTTC. Translated, it gives CASSSYQETQYF.

This clone has more than one count but fewer than ten. J is TRBJ2-1 and V is TRBV2, with 7 bases matching TRBD1. CDR1 is SNHLY and CDR2 is FYNNEI in the germline V gene. The CDR3 sequence is 12 residues long. V lost 4 bases to trimming and J lost 10 bases; unmatched junction nucleotides: 4. The CDR3 coding sequence is TGTGCCAGCAGTGGGACAGGTTGGGAGCAGTTCTTC. As protein: CASSGTGWEQFF.

The chain couples TRBV4-2 to TRBJ2-5, with TRBD2 matching over 7 bases. CDR3 length: 16 amino acids. V gave up 0 bases and J gave up 4 bases; unmatched junction bases: 8. Germline assignment: CDR1 LGHNA and CDR2 YNFKEQ. The CDR3 spells CASSQEGGSGSETQYF. DNA for the CDR3: TGTGCCAGCAGCCAAGAGGGCGGGAGCGGGTCAGAGACCCAGTACTTC.

This clone showed up just a few times. In DNA, the CDR3 is TGTGCCGGCACGTGGGGAGAGGAGACCCAGTACTTC. Encoded protein: CAGTWGEETQYF. The chain carries TRBV7-9 and TRBJ2-5; D possibly corresponds to TRBD2 (5 bases). Per germline, CDR1 SEHNR and CDR2 FQNEAQ (reference sequence). The CDR3 sequence is 12 residues long. Trimming cost V 11 bases and J 5 bases, with 15 bases left between them.

The chain employs TRBV9 and TRBJ2-1; 12 bases agree with TRBD2. Trimming cost V 4 bases and J 7 bases; bases outside gene matches: 9. Germline V gene lookup returns CDR1 SGDLS and CDR2 YYNGEE. The CDR3 totals 16 residues. CDR3: CASSPRLAGGGNEQFF. CDR3 nucleotides: TGTGCCAGCAGCCCCCGTCTAGCGGGAGGGGGGAATGAGCAGTTCTTC.

This clone was counted between two and nine times. This chain connects TRBV29-1 to TRBJ2-1; 12 bases are a match to TRBD2. V lost 4 bases and J lost 0; bases outside the gene matches: 10. Germline V gene sequence: CDR1 SQVTM, CDR2 ANQGSEA. The CDR3 contains 18 residues. DNA of the CDR3: TGCAGCGTTGCAAGACTAGCGGGAGAAATGAGCTCCTACAATGAGCAGTTCTTC. Protein sequence: CSVARLAGEMSSYNEQFF.

This clone occurred a few times. The chain employs TRBV23-1 and TRBJ2-1; 10 bases map to TRBD1. TRBV23-1 is assigned to the ORF class and has an uncertain function. J lost 7 bases, V lost 8 bases, and 5 bases had no gene match. The CDR3 totals 13 residues. CDR3 sequence reads: CASLGQGENEQFF. CDR3 nucleotide sequence: TGCGCCAGCCTCGGACAGGGGGAAAATGAGCAGTTCTTC.

V gene TRBV7-2 combines with J gene TRBJ2-5; tentatively, D is TRBD2 (6 bases). Trimming left V 0 bases short and J 5 bases short, with 10 bases between. The CDR3 totals 14 residues. The germline gives CDR1 SGHTA, CDR2 FQGNSA. For the CDR3, the DNA is TGTGCCAGCAGCTTAGCGCGGGGTACGGAGACCCAGTACTTC. It yields the protein CASSLARGTETQYF.

The genes are TRBV9 and TRBJ1-1, with D possibly matching TRBD1 (6 bases). CDR1 SGDLS and CDR2 YYNGEE come from the germline V gene. The CDR3 runs to 14 residues. V lost 3 bases, J lost 7 bases, and 16 bases lay in between. CDR3 sequence reads: CASSEQGQFGEAFF. The CDR3 region has the DNA TGTGCCAGCAGCGAACAGGGCCAATTCGGTGAAGCTTTCTTT.

This chain links TRBV29-1 with TRBJ2-7; D possibly corresponds to TRBD1 (5 bases). V shed 4 bases and J shed 0 bases, with 13 bases lying between them. This CDR3 has 14 residues. Germline CDR1 is SQVTM and CDR2 is ANQGSEA. The CDR3, as DNA: TGCAGCGTTGCAACCAGGGTAGGCTCCTACGAGCAGTACTTC. Residues: CSVATRVGSYEQYF.

This clone was picked up a small number of times. The chain recombines TRBV7-9 with TRBJ2-5; 7 bases agree with TRBD1. This CDR3 spans 12 amino acids. With V trimmed by 6 bases and J by 3 bases, 1 base remained unmatched. Per germline, CDR1 SEHNR and CDR2 FQNEAQ (reference sequence). Here the CDR3 reads CASSGTEETQYF. The DNA of the CDR3 is TGTGCCAGCAGTGGGACAGAAGAGACCCAGTACTTC.

This clone was observed a few times. The chain employs TRBV5-4 and TRBJ1-4, with D unresolved. The germline V gene has CDR1 SGHNT and CDR2 YYREEE (reference sequence). V gave up 2 bases and J gave up 5 bases, with 10 bases separating them. This CDR3 spans 14 amino acids. The CDR3: CASSFDAGNEKLFF. For the CDR3, the DNA is TGTGCCAGCAGCTTTGACGCGGGGAATGAAAAACTGTTTTTT.

In nucleotides, the CDR3 is TGTGCCAGCAGCGTCTCCGGGAGGGCGTACATTCAGTACTTC. As protein: CASSVSGRAYIQYF. J is TRBJ2-4 and V is TRBV5-4; 8 nucleotides align to TRBD2. In germline, CDR1 is SGHNT, CDR2 YYREEE (reference sequence). The J segment lost 8 bases and the V segment lost 4 bases, leaving 8 bases of the junction unmatched. This CDR3 has 14 amino acids.

The rearrangement uses TRBV6-6 and TRBJ2-7; D call uncertain. The ends were cut back, 7 bases at V and 2 bases at J, with 12 bases in the middle. This CDR3 comprises 13 residues. Germline V CDR1 and CDR2: MNHNY, SVGAGI (reference sequence). The CDR3, as DNA: TGTGCCAGCATGAATGAGGCTCCCTACGAGCAGTACTTC. Translation gives CASMNEAPYEQYF.

The V gene is TRBV6-5, the J gene TRBJ2-7, with D perhaps TRBD1 (6 bases). V was clipped by 8 bases and J by 6 bases, with 11 bases between them. The germline CDR1 and CDR2 sequences are MNHEY and SVGAGI. This CDR3 is 11 amino acids long. The CDR3 bases are TGTGCCAGCCGGGACACCGTCGAGCAGTACTTC. Residues: CASRDTVEQYF.

This clone was picked up a small number of times. The chain carries TRBV5-4 and TRBJ1-1, with TRBD1 identical over 9 bases. The V segment lost 4 bases and the J segment 5 bases; nucleotides outside the gene matches: 6. Germline values: CDR1 SGHNT, CDR2 YYREEE (reference sequence). The CDR3 consists of 14 residues. The CDR3 DNA sequence: TGTGCCAGCAGCGACCCGGACAGGGGAACTGAAGCTTTCTTT. Translating it yields CASSDPDRGTEAFF.

This clone was seen more than once but under ten times. This chain uses TRBV9 with TRBJ1-2, with D perhaps TRBD1 (6 bases). V lost 4 bases and J 7 bases, leaving 17 bases between the germline ends. Germline V gene data show CDR1 as SGDLS and CDR2 as YYNGEE. This CDR3 is 14 amino acids long. In DNA form, the CDR3 reads TGTGCCAGCAGCACAGATACAGGGTACGCTGGCTACACCTTC. It encodes CASSTDTGYAGYTF.

J is TRBJ2-3 and V is TRBV4-2; 8 nucleotides line up with TRBD2. The CDR3 is 17 amino acids. Germline CDR1 LGHNA, CDR2 YNFKEQ. The V segment lost 0 bases and the J segment 4 bases; nucleotides outside the gene matches: 9. The CDR3 protein is CASSQDRGGGSSDTQYF. The CDR3 DNA reads TGTGCCAGCAGCCAAGACCGGGGGGGAGGGAGCTCAGATACGCAGTATTTT.